This TCR beta chain was found in a study of spatial heterogeneity in lung cancer. The time point denotes: sample taken at primary tumor resection. The sequenced material consisted of unsorted whole RNA from tumor, nontumor lung or frozen PBMC. Untreated early-stage non-small cell lung cancer patients, approximately 76 in total, were the donors. A unique molecular identifier was attached to every TCR cDNA molecule. TCRdb recomputed calls from the 5' RACE reads with MiXCR, one row per CDR3 protein. The sample holds some 7,800 distinct CDR3 sequences, about 8.3% seen once. General observations from the study: The study found ubiquitous expanded tumor TCRs in blood more at resection than follow-up.

With respect to this clonotype: Its antigen is undetermined. With a much larger clone just one base away, this may be a read error. This beta chain is off target for a library built for alpha chains, so its abundance means little.

The sequenced sample was PBMCs, obtained at surgery. The TCR originated in a male donor with early-stage non-small cell lung cancer.

CDR3 amino acids: CASSWGLAEGTDTQCF. CDR3 DNA: TGTGCCAGCAGCTGGGGGCTAGCGGAGGGCACAGATACGCAGTGTTTT. The rearrangement links TRBV6-4 to TRBJ2-3; D might be TRBD2 (7 bases). Looked up from germline, CDR1 is MRHNA and CDR2 is SNTAGT. This CDR3 has 16 residues.